This TCR beta chain was obtained from a study of a mutant IDH1 vaccine in newly diagnosed glioma. On the study more broadly: Sex among treated patients split roughly 60% male, about 40% female; mean age was approximately 40 years. Study-wide points: Variations in leading peripheral T cell clonotypes appeared to have no connection with pseudoprogression.

TCRdb's copy holds only in-frame clones and misses some; the assay was immunoSEQ multiplex PCR. The data hold more than 80,000 clones, with around four fifths observed a single time. Trimming at V came to 8 bases and at J to 12 bases, leaving 10 bases not matched to a gene. CDR3 size: 13 residues. Germline assignment: CDR1 MNHEY and CDR2 SVGAGI. Worth noting for this clone: Its specificity is not known.

Time point indicated: baseline, week 1 (first vaccination visit). Treatment specified: pre-vaccination baseline after standard-of-care therapy. Patients carried new grade 3 or 4 IDH1-mutant astrocytomas lacking nuclear ATRX. This sample comprised PBMCs, obtained from a glioma patient treated with radiotherapy, temozolomide or both. The TCR sequence derives from a woman aged 45 to 65 with glioma. The chain has TRBV6-5 and TRBJ2-1; TRBD1 matches 10 bases. The CDR3 DNA reads TGTGCCAGCCGCGGGACAGGGGAGGTGAGGCAGTTCTTC. It translates to CASRGTGEVRQFF.